A selection of T cell receptor beta chains follows, all from one sample in a study of CD8 T cells in ankylosing spondylitis. MiXCR, run by TCRdb on the 5' RACE reads, gives a single entry per CDR3 protein. The sample carries 750,000 to 850,000 distinct CDR3 sequences, about 11% recorded once. The sequencing input was blood, either unsorted or a sorted T cell fraction (not recorded which). The receptors originated from a male donor with ankylosing spondylitis. The CDR3 runs from the conserved cysteine through the conserved F or W. Fields, in order: J gene, V gene, CDR3 protein.

TRBJ2-7 | TRBV20-1 | CSIDRKSSYEQYF
TRBJ1-2 | TRBV6-6 | CATQDPPYGYTF
TRBJ2-2 | TRBV25-1 | CASTDEAGVFTGELFF
TRBJ2-6 | TRBV20-1 | CSARDFSGANVLTF
TRBJ2-3 | TRBV11-1 | CASTKDAGRTDTQYF
TRBJ2-3 | TRBV7-2 | CASSSPRKDTQYF
TRBJ1-2 | TRBV6-2/TRBV6-3 | CASSYRTGSGYTF
TRBJ2-1 | TRBV7-9 | CATQREEGHNEQFF
TRBJ2-7 | TRBV20-1 | CSARKESRYEQYF
TRBJ2-5 | TRBV4-2 | CASSQGLAERRQETQYF
TRBJ2-1 | TRBV20-1 | CSAGIGGGLGNEQFF
TRBJ2-3 | TRBV4-3 | CASSQDQNRPDTQYF
TRBJ2-4 | TRBV20-1 | CSTQLAGAKNIQYF
TRBJ1-2 | TRBV7-8 | CASSPVALANYGYTF
TRBJ2-1 | TRBV6-1 | CASSEGQGAREFF
TRBJ2-3 | TRBV2 | CASNRIWDFTDTQYF
TRBJ1-2 | TRBV7-2 | CASSLDWGSDGYTF
TRBJ2-5 | TRBV20-1 | CSASPLAWETQYF
TRBJ2-7 | TRBV11-2 | CASSPGLAREYEQYF
TRBJ2-5 | TRBV7-6 | CASSIRSGQETQYF
TRBJ2-7 | TRBV20-1 | CSALSEVYEQYF
TRBJ1-2 | TRBV29-1 | CSVEGGSRGGNPSYTF
TRBJ2-1 | TRBV12-3/TRBV12-4 | CASSSTGSGEQFF
TRBJ1-1 | TRBV7-9 | CASSLAGRGRWTEAFF
TRBJ1-2 | TRBV29-1 | CSVMGGDGYTF
TRBJ2-7 | TRBV7-2 | CASSWGQALSYEQYF
TRBJ1-5 | TRBV5-1 | CASSQGVNQPQHF
TRBJ2-1 | TRBV11-2 | CASSTDLVYNEQFF
TRBJ1-6 | TRBV11-1 | CASSPSTALVTLHF
TRBJ1-5 | TRBV7-2 | CASSYRGPWDQPQHF
TRBJ1-2 | TRBV6-9 | CASSNSNAVRNYGYTF
TRBJ2-1 | TRBV5-8 | CASSLEREGEQFF
TRBJ2-7 | TRBV20-1 | CSAISASYEQYF
TRBJ2-1 | TRBV29-1 | CSVGASGPFEDNEQFF
TRBJ1-2 | TRBV5-1 | CASSLGSGTSYGYTF
TRBJ1-2 | TRBV20-1 | CSAPPDGYTF
TRBJ2-1 | TRBV7-2 | CASSRTSGLVEQFF
TRBJ2-4 | TRBV5-5 | CASSYNIRGAIQYF
TRBJ2-7 | TRBV7-9 | CASSLNRQGLGEQYF
TRBJ1-5 | TRBV18 | CASSWTTESQPQHF
TRBJ1-2 | TRBV7-9 | CASSPQQGGYTF
TRBJ2-1 | TRBV5-1 | CASSFLQGQGSYNEQFF
TRBJ2-7 | TRBV5-6 | CASMPTGRAYEQYF
TRBJ2-7 | TRBV4-3 | CASSRGGQGTYEQYF
TRBJ2-3 | TRBV20-1 | CSAPTGGGQSDTQYF